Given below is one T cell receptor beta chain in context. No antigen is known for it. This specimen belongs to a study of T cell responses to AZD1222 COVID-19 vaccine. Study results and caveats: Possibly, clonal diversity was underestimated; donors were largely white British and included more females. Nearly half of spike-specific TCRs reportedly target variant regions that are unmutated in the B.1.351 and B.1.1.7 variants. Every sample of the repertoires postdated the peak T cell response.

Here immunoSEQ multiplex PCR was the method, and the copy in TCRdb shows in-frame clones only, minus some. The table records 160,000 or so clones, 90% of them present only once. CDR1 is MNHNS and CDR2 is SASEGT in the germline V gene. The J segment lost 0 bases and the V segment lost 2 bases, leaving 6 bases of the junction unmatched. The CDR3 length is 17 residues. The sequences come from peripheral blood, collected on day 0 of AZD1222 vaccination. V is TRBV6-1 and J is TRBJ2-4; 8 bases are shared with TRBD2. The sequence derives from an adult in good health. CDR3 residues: CASSEYGSGTAKNIQYF. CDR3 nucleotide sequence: TGTGCCAGCAGTGAATATGGTAGCGGGACAGCCAAAAACATTCAGTACTTC.